One sample yielded the 12 T cell receptor beta chains listed below, sequenced in a study of vaccination effects on CD4 cells after COVID-19. Their antigens remain unidentified. Some clones are missing from TCRdb's copy, which holds only in-frame ones; the method was immunoSEQ multiplex PCR. The table has around 50,000 clones, about three quarters seen once. After roughly 11 days in culture, the CD4+ T cells were isolated. Each person got two doses of an mRNA SARS-CoV-2 vaccine, BNT162b2 or mRNA-1273. Material: CD4+ T cells from PBMCs cultured without peptide, obtained after COVID-19 vaccination. These receptors were obtained from a human donor who received a COVID-19 vaccine.

The chain links TRBV7-8 to TRBJ2-7; a possible D gene is TRBD2 (7 bases). Germline loops: CDR1 SGHVS, CDR2 FQNEAQ. CDR3 length equals 15 residues. V was clipped by 0 bases and J by 7 bases, with 16 bases between them. The CDR3 region has the DNA TGTGCCAGCAGCTTAGCGCGGGGGCTCCTGGAGGAGCAGTACTTC. Residues: CASSLARGLLEEQYF.

This rearrangement joins TRBV6-5 to TRBJ1-3; D not certain. The germline V and J ends were trimmed by 5 bases and 8 bases, with 7 bases remaining between them. The CDR3 extends over 11 amino acids. Germline CDR1 reads MNHEY; CDR2 reads SVGAGI. The CDR3 protein is CASSLLYTIYF. The CDR3 DNA sequence: TGTGCCAGCAGTCTCTTATACACCATATATTTT.

This clone has a single count. The chain is built from TRBV11-2 and TRBJ2-1, with TRBD2 matching over 13 bases. V lost 2 bases and J lost 10; bases outside the gene matches: 5. The CDR3 spans 15 residues. Germline loops: CDR1 SGHAT, CDR2 FQNNGV. The CDR3 DNA follows: TGTGCCAGCAGCTTAAGACTAGCGGGAGGACAAGAGCAGTTCTTC. This encodes CASSLRLAGGQEQFF.

For the CDR3, the DNA is TGCGCCAGCAGCCAAGATTCGGCCGGAGGGGCTAACTATGGCTACACCTTC. Translation gives CASSQDSAGGANYGYTF. The chain is built from TRBV4-1 and TRBJ1-2, with D perhaps TRBD1 (5 bases). V dropped 0 bases and J dropped 0 bases, with 14 bases sitting between them. CDR1 is MGHRA and CDR2 is YSYEKL in the germline V gene. The CDR3 has 17 amino acids.

The chain uses TRBV11-2 and TRBJ2-5; D is unresolved. Germline CDR1 reads SGHAT; CDR2 reads FQNNGV. The V end lost 4 bases, the J end lost 4 bases, and 13 bases lay between the germline ends. There are 14 residues in the CDR3. CDR3 in DNA: TGTGCCAGCAGCTGGATCCAGACAACAGAGACCCAGTACTTC. Encoded protein: CASSWIQTTETQYF.

The gene calls are TRBV5-4 and TRBJ1-2; D is ambiguous. V lost 0 bases and J 8 bases, leaving 11 bases between the germline ends. Looked up from germline, CDR1 is SGHNT and CDR2 is YYREEE (reference sequence). This CDR3 is 13 amino acids long. The CDR3 DNA reads TGTGCCAGCAGCTTGGCGGTCAGTGAAGGCTACACCTTC. Protein: CASSLAVSEGYTF.

The chain is built from TRBV15 and TRBJ2-6; no firm D call. Deletions cut 0 bases from V and 0 bases from J, with 18 bases between. Germline V gene data show CDR1 as LNHNV and CDR2 as YYDKDF (reference sequence). CDR3 length equals 20 residues. CDR3 amino acids: CATSRETAVSFFSGANVLTF. CDR3 DNA: TGTGCCACCAGCAGAGAAACCGCGGTCAGTTTTTTCTCTGGGGCCAACGTCCTGACTTTC. The whole variable domain, remainder taken from reference TRBV15 and TRBJ2-6, is DAMVIQNPRYQVTQFGKPVTLSCSQTLNHNVMYWYQQKSSQAPKLLFHYYDKDFNNEADTPDNFQSRRPNTSFCFLDIRSPGLGDTAMYLCATSRETAVSFFSGANVLTFGAGSRLTVL.

This clone was observed a few times. This chain uses TRBV6-5 with TRBJ1-6; TRBD1 matches 7 bases. From germline, CDR1 is MNHEY and CDR2 SVGAGI. The CDR3 extends over 15 amino acids. V was clipped by 4 bases and J by 6 bases; unmatched bases: 6. CDR3 in amino acids: CASSFATGSNSPLHF. CDR3 DNA sequence: TGTGCCAGCAGTTTCGCGACAGGGAGTAATTCACCCCTCCACTTT.

The table lists this clone with a count of one. CDR3 DNA sequence: TGCAGCGTCGCCGGACTAGCGGGACGCACAGATACGCAGTATTTT. This codes for CSVAGLAGRTDTQYF. The chain joins TRBV29-1 to TRBJ2-3; 12 nucleotides line up with TRBD2. The CDR3 length is 15 residues. CDR1 and CDR2 (germline): SQVTM, ANQGSEA. V lost 6 bases to trimming and J lost 1 base; unmatched junction nucleotides: 5.

The chain carries TRBV18 and TRBJ2-2, with no clear D. The CDR3 is 14 residues long. Germline V lookup: CDR1 KGHSH, CDR2 LQKENI. Trimming pared 2 bases from V and 3 bases from J, leaving 7 bases between. In DNA, the CDR3 is TGTGCCAGCTCACCAAATCGGGACACCGGGGAGCTGTTTTTT. It encodes CASSPNRDTGELFF.

V and J are TRBV4-2 and TRBJ1-4; 11 bases align to TRBD1. Trimming took 3 bases from V and 6 from J; bases not matched to a gene: 6. The germline CDR1 and CDR2 sequences are LGHNA and YNFKEQ. The CDR3 has 16 residues. CDR3: CASSQGPGQGDEKLFF. The CDR3 nucleotides are TGTGCCAGCAGCCAGGGTCCGGGACAGGGGGATGAAAAACTGTTTTTT.

The V gene is TRBV3-1 (or the pseudogene TRBV3-2), the J gene TRBJ1-3; no firm D call. Germline V CDR1 and CDR2: LGHDT, YNNKEL (reference sequence). The germline V and J ends were trimmed by 0 bases and 2 bases, with 8 bases remaining between them. The CDR3 totals 15 residues. For the CDR3, the DNA is TGTGCCAGCAGCCAAGATGCCTTGGCTGGAAACACCATATATTTT. Protein product: CASSQDALAGNTIYF.